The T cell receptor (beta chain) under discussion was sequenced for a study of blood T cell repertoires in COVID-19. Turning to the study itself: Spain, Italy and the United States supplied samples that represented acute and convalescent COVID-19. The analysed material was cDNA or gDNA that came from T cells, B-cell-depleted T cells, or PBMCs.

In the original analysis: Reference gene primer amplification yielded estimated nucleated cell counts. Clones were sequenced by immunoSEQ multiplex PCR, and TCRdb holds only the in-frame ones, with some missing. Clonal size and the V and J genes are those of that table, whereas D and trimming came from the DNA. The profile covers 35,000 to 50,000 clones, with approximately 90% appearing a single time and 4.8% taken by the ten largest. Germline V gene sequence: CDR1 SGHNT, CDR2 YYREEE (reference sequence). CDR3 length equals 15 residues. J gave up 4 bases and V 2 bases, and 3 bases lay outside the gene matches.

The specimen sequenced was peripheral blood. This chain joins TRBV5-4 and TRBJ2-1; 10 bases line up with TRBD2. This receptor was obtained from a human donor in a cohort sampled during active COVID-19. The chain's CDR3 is CASSFSGRAYNEQFF. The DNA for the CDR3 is TGTGCCAGCAGCTTCAGCGGGAGGGCTTACAATGAGCAGTTCTTC.